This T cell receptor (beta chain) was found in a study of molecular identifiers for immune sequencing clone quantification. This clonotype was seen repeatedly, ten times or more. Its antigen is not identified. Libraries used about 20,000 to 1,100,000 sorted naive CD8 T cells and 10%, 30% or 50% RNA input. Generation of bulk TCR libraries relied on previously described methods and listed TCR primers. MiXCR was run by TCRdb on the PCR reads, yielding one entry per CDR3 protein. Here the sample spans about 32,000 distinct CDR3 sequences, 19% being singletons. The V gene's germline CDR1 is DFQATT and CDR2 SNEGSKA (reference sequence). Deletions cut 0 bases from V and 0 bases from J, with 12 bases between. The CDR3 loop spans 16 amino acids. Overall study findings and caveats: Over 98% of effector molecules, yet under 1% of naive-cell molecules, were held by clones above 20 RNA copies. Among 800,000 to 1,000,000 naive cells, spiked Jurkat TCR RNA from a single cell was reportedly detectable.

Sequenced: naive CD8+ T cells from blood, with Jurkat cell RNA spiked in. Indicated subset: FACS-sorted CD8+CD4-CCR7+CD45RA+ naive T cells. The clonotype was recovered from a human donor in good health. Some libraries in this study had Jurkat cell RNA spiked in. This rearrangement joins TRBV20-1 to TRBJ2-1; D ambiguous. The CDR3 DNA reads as TGCAGTGCTAGAGATTACGGCACCAACTCCTACAATGAGCAGTTCTTC. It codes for CSARDYGTNSYNEQFF.